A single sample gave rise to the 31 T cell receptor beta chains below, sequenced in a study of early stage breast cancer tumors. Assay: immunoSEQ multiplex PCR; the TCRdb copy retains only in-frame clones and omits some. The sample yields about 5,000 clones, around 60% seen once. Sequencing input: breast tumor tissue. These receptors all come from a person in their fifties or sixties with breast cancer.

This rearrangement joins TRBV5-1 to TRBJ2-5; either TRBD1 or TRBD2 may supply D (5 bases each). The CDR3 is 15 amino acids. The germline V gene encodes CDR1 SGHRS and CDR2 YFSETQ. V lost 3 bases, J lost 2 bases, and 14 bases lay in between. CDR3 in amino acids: CASSWGMAVQETQYF. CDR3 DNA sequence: TGCGCCAGCAGCTGGGGGATGGCGGTTCAAGAGACCCAGTACTTC.

The CDR3 coding sequence is TGTGCCAGCAGCCAACGGGACCCCCCTACGAGGCAGTACTTC. Translation gives CASSQRDPPTRQYF. J is TRBJ2-7 and V is TRBV7-9, with D tentatively TRBD1 or TRBD2 (5 bases each). This CDR3 has 14 amino acids. Trimming removed 5 bases from V and 9 bases from J, with 20 bases in between. Looked up from germline, CDR1 is SEHNR and CDR2 is FQNEAQ (reference sequence). The whole variable domain, filled in from reference TRBV7-9 and TRBJ2-7, reads DTGVSQNPRHKITKRGQNVTFRCDPISEHNRLYWYRQTLGQGPEFLTYFQNEAQLEKSRLLSDRFSAERPKGSFSTLEIQRTEQGDSAMYLCASSQRDPPTRQYFGPGTRLTVT.

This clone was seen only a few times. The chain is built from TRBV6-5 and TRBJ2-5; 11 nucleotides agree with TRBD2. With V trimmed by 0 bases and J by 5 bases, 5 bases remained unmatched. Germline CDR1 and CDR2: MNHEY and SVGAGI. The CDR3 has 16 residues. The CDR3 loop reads CASSYSASGGTETQYF. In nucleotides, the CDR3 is TGTGCCAGCAGTTACTCCGCTAGCGGGGGGACGGAGACCCAGTACTTC.

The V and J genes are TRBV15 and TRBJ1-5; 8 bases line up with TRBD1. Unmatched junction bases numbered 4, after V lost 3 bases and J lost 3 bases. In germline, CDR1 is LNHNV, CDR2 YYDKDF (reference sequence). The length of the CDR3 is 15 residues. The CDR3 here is CATSRDRALNQPQHF. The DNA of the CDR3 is TGTGCCACCAGCAGGGACAGGGCTCTCAATCAGCCCCAGCATTTT.

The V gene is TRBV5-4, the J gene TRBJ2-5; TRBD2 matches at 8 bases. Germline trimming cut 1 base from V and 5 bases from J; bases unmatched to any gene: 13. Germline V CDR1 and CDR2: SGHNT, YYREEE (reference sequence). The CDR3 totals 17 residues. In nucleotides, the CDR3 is TGTGCCAGCAGCTTGCTCGGGGGGGGGCCGTTAGTTGAGACCCAGTACTTC. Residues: CASSLLGGGPLVETQYF.

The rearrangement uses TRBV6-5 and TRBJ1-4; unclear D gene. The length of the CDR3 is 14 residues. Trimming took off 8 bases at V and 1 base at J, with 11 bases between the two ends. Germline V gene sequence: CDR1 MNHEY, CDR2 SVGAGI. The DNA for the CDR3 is TGTGCCAGCGCAAGGGTTGGAACTAATGAAAAACTGTTTTTT. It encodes CASARVGTNEKLFF.

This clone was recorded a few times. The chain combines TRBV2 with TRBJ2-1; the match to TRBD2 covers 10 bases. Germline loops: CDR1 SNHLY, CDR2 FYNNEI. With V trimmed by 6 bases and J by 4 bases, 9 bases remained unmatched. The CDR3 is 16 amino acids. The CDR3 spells CASSPQWTSGYNEQFF. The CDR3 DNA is TGTGCCAGCAGCCCGCAGTGGACTAGCGGTTACAATGAGCAGTTCTTC. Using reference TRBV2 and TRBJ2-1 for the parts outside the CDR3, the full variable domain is EPEVTQTPSHQVTQMGQEVILRCVPISNHLYFYWYRQILGQKVEFLVSFYNNEISEKSEIFDDQFSVERPDGSNFTLKIRSTKLEDSAMYFCASSPQWTSGYNEQFFGPGTRLTVL.

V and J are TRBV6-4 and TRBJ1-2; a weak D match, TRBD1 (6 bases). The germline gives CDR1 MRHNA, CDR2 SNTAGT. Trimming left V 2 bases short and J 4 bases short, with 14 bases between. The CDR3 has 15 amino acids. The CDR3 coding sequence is TGTGCCAGCAGTGACGGATACAGGGTCGTCTATGGCTACACCTTC. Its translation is CASSDGYRVVYGYTF.

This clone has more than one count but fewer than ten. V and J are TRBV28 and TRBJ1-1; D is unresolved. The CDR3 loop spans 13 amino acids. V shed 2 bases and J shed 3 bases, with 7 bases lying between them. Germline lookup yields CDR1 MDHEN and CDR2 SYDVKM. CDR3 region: CASSLTGDTEAFF. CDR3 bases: TGTGCCAGCAGTTTAACCGGGGACACTGAAGCTTTCTTT.

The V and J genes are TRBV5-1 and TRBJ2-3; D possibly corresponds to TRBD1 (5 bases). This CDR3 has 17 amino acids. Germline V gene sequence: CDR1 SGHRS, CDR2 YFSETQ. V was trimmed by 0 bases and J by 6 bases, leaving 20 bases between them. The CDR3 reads CASSLGLSGRKGDTQYF. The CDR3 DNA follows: TGCGCCAGCAGCTTGGGGTTGTCTGGCCGAAAGGGGGATACGCAGTATTTT.

The CDR3 sequence is CASSQPGAKVDTQYF. The CDR3 coding sequence is TGCGCCAGCAGTCAACCGGGGGCAAAGGTGGATACGCAGTATTTT. This chain joins TRBV23-1 and TRBJ2-3, with D perhaps TRBD1 or TRBD2 (6 bases each). TRBV23-1 is filed as an ORF, its function uncertain. The CDR3 covers 15 residues. V was shortened by 2 bases and J by 6 bases, with 15 bases between the two germline ends.

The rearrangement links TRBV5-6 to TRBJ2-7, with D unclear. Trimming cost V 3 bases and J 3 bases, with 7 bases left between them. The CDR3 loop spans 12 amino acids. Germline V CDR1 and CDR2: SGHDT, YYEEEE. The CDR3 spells CASSSLNYEQYF. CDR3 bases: TGTGCCAGCAGCTCATTGAACTACGAGCAGTACTTC.

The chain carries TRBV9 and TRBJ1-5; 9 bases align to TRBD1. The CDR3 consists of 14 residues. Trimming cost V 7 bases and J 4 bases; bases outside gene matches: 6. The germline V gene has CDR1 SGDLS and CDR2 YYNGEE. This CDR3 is CASSTGTGNQPQHF. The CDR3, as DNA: TGTGCCAGCTCCACCGGGACAGGGAATCAGCCCCAGCATTTT.

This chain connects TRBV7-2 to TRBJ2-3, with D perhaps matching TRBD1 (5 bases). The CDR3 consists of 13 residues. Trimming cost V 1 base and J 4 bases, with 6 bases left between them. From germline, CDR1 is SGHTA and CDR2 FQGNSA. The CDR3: CASSLGGADTQYF. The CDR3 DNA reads TGTGCCAGCAGCTTAGGGGGCGCAGATACGCAGTATTTT.

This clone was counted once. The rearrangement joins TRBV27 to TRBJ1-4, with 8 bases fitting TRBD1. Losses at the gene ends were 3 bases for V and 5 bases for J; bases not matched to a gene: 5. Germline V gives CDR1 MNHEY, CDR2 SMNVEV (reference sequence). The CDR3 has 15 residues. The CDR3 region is CASSLSGGTNEKLFF. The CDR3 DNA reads TGTGCCAGCAGTTTGTCAGGGGGCACGAATGAAAAACTGTTTTTT.

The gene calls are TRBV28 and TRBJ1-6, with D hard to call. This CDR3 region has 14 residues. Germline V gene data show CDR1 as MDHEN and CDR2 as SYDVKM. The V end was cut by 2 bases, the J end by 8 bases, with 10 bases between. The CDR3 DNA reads TGTGCCAGCAGTTTACTCCCCTCCGATTCACCCCTCCACTTT. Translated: CASSLLPSDSPLHF.

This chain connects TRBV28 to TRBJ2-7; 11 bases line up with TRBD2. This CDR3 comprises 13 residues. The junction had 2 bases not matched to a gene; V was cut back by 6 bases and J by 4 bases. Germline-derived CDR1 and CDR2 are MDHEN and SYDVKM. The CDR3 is CASRTSGAYEQYF. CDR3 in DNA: TGTGCCAGCAGGACTAGCGGGGCATACGAGCAGTACTTC.

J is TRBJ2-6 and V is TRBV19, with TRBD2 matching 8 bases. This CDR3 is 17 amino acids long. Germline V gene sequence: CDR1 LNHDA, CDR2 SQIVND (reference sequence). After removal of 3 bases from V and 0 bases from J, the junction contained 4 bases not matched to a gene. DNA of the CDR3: TGTGCCAGTAGTATTTCTGCGGGGGGCTCTGGGGCCAACGTCCTGACTTTC. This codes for CASSISAGGSGANVLTF.

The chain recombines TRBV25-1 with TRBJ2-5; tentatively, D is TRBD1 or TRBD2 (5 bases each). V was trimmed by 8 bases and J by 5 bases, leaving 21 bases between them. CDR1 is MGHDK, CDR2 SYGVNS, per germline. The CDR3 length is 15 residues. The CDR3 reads CASEWPGPGGETQYF. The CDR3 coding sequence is TGTGCCAGCGAGTGGCCGGGGCCGGGCGGGGAGACCCAGTACTTC. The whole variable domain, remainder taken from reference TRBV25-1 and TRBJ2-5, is EADIYQTPRYLVIGTGKKITLECSQTMGHDKMYWYQQDPGMELHLIHYSYGVNSTEKGDLSSESTVSRIRTEHFPLTLESARPSHTSQYLCASEWPGPGGETQYFGPGTRLLVL.

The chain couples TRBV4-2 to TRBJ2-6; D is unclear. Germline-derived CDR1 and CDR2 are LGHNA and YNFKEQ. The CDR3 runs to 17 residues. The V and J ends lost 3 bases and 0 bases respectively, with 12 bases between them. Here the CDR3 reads CASSQILGNSGANVLTF. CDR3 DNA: TGTGCCAGCAGCCAGATTTTGGGAAACTCTGGGGCCAACGTCCTGACTTTC.

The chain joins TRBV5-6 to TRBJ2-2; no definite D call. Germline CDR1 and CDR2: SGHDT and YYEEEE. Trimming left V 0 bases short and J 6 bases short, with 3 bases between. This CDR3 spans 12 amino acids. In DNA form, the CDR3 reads TGTGCCAGCAGCTTGGAGGCCGGGGAGCTGTTTTTT. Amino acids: CASSLEAGELFF.

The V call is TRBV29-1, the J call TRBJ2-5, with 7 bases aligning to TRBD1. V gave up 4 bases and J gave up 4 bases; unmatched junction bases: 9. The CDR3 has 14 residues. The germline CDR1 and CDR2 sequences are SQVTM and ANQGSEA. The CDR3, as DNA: TGCAGCGTTGCGGTTTTAGGGGGCGCAGAGACCCAGTACTTC. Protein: CSVAVLGGAETQYF. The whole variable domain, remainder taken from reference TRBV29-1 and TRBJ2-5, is SAVISQKPSRDICQRGTSLTIQCQVDSQVTMMFWYRQQPGQSLTLIATANQGSEATYESGFVIDKFPISRPNLTFSTLTVSNMSPEDSSIYLCSVAVLGGAETQYFGPGTRLLVL.

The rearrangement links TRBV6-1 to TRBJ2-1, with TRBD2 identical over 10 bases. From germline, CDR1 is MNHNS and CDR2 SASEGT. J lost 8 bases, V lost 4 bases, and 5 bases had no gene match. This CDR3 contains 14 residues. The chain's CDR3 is CASSGAGGQDEQFF. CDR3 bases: TGTGCCAGCAGTGGAGCGGGGGGGCAAGATGAGCAGTTCTTC.

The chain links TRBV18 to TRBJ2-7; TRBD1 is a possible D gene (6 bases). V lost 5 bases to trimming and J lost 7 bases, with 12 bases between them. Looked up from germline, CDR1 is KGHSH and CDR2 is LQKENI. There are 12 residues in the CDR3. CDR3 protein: CASSATGSEQYF. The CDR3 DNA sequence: TGTGCCAGCTCAGCAACAGGGAGTGAGCAGTACTTC.

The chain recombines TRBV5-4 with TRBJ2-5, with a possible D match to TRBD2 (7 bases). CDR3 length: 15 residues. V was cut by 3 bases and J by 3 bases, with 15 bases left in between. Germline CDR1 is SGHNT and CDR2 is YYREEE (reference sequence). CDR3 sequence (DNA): TGTGCCAGCAGCTCGGTGGGAGGGACAAAAGAGACCCAGTACTTC. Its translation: CASSSVGGTKETQYF.

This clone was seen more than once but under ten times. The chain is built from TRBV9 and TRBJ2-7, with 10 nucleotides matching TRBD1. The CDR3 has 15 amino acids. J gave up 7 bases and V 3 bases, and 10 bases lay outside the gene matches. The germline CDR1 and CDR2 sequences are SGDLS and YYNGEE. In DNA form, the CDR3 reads TGTGCCAGCAGCGCCCCAGGGACAGGGGCTGAGGAGCAGTACTTC. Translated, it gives CASSAPGTGAEEQYF.

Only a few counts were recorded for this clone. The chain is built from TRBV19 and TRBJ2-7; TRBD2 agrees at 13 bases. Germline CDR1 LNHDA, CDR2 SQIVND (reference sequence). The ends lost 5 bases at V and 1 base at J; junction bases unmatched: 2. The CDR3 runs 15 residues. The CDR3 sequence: CASSLGLAGSYEQYF. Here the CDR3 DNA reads TGTGCCAGTAGTCTGGGACTAGCGGGGTCCTACGAGCAGTACTTC.

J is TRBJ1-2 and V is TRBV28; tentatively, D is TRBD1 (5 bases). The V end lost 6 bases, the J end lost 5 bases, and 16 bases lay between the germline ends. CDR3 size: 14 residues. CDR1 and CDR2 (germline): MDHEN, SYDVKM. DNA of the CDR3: TGTGCCAGCAGGACAGCCTTAGCAGGGTATGGCTACACCTTC. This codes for CASRTALAGYGYTF.

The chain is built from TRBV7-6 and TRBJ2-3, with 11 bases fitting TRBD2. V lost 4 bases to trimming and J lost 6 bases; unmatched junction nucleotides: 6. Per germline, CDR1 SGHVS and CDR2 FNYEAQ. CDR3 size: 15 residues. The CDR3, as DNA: TGTGCCAGCAGCTCGGGGACTAGCGGCTCCGATACGCAGTATTTT. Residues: CASSSGTSGSDTQYF.

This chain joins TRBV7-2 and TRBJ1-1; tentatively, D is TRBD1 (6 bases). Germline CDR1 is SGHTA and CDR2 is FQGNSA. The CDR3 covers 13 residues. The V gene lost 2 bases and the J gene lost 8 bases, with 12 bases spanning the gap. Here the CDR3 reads CASSLFLTGEAFF. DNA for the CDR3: TGTGCCAGCAGCTTATTTCTAACAGGGGAAGCTTTCTTT. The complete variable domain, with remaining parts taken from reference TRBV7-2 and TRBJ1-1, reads GAGVSQSPSNKVTEKGKDVELRCDPISGHTALYWYRQSLGQGLEFLIYFQGNSAPDKSGLPSDRFSAERTGGSVSTLTIQRTQQEDSAVYLCASSLFLTGEAFFGQGTRLTVV.

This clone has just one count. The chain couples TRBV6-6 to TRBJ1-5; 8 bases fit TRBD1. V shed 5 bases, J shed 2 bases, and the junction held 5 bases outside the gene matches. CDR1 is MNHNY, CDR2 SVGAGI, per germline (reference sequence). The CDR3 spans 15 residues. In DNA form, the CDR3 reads TGTGCCAGCAGTATGTCACAGGGGGGCAATCAGCCCCAGCATTTT. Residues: CASSMSQGGNQPQHF.